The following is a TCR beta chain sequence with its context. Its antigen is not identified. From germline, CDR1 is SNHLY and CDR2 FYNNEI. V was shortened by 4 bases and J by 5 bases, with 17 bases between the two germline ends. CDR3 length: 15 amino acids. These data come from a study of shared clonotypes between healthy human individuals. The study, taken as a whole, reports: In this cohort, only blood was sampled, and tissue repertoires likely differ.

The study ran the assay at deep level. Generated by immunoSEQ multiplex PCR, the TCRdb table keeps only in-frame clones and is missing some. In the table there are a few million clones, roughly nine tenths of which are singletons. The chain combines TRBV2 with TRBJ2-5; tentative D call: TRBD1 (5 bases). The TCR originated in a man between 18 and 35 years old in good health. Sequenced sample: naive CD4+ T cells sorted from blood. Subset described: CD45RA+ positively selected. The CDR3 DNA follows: TGTGCCAGCAGTGGAGACAGTGGGGAATGGGAGACCCAGTACTTC. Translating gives CASSGDSGEWETQYF.